At least ten counts were recorded for the clone carrying this TCR beta chain. With 5 bases clipped from V and 4 bases from J, the junction kept 10 bases outside the gene matches. The length of the CDR3 is 17 residues. TCRdb re-called the 5' RACE reads with MiXCR, one entry per CDR3 protein. Altogether around 76,000 distinct CDR3 sequences are present, roughly 10% being singletons, with the ten largest covering approximately 9.5%. This entry is derived from a study of neurological immune-mediated disorders. Time point specified: longitudinal time-point 1 (baseline). This receptor was identified in a man aged 30-40 years in good health. The rearrangement joins TRBV12-3 or TRBV12-4 to TRBJ2-1, with 11 bases lining up with TRBD2. The sequencing input was PBMCs. In DNA form, the CDR3 reads TGTGCCAGCAGTCTACTAGCGGGAGCCCCCGGGTACAATGAGCAGTTCTTC. This encodes CASSLLAGAPGYNEQFF.